This TCR beta chain originates from a study of T cell repertoires in cytomegalovirus infection. Study in general: The public TCR beta signatures pointed to both CMV infection and matching HLA type. Study results and caveats: Cumulated frequencies of public TCR beta families served to identify carriers of CMV plus the relevant HLA. HLA-C-restricted CMV-specific TCR beta clonotypes prevailed in the ex vivo response.

This clonotype showed up many times. Its antigen remains unidentified. MiXCR, run by TCRdb on the reads, gives a single entry per CDR3 protein. The sample carries more than 150,000 distinct CDR3 sequences, approximately 19% recorded once. Germline V gene lookup returns CDR1 SGHVS and CDR2 FNYEAQ. Trimming left V 5 bases short and J 1 base short, with 15 bases between. CDR3 length: 16 amino acids. The sample comprised PBMCs. The chain employs TRBV7-6 and TRBJ2-1; TRBD1 might be the D (5 bases). The clonotype originates from a human donor in good health (CMV status not recorded). Some clones in this sample may be carry-over from other donors' samples. In DNA form, the CDR3 reads TGTGCCAGCAGCCCTATCCAGGGAAGGTCCTACAATGAGCAGTTCTTC. This encodes CASSPIQGRSYNEQFF. Together with reference TRBV7-6 and TRBJ2-1, the CDR3 gives the full variable domain: GAGVSQSPRYKVTKRGQDVALRCDPISGHVSLYWYRQALGQGPEFLTYFNYEAQQDKSGLPNDRFSAERPEGSISTLTIQRTEQRDSAMYRCASSPIQGRSYNEQFFGPGTRLTVL.